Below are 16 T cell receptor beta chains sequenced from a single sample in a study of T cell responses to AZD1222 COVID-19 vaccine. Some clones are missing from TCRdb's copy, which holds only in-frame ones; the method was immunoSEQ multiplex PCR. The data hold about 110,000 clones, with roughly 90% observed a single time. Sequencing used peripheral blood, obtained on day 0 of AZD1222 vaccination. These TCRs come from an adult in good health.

The CDR3 region has the DNA TGTGCCAGCAGCCAATATGGTGGGACAGGGGGCGTCAATGAGCAGTTCTTC. This codes for CASSQYGGTGGVNEQFF. This chain joins TRBV4-2 and TRBJ2-1, with TRBD1 identical over 12 bases. V lost 2 bases to trimming and J lost 6 bases; unmatched junction nucleotides: 8. There are 17 residues in the CDR3. Germline assignment: CDR1 LGHNA and CDR2 YNFKEQ.

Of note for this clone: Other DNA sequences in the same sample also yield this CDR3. The CDR3 DNA sequence: TGTGCCAGCTCTTATAGGGGGGACACTGAAGCTTTCTTT. It is translated as CASSYRGDTEAFF. The chain has TRBV18 and TRBJ1-1; tentative D call: TRBD1 (6 bases). This CDR3 contains 13 residues. Trimming took 6 bases from V and 3 from J, leaving 11 bases between them. CDR1 and CDR2 (germline): KGHSH, LQKENI.

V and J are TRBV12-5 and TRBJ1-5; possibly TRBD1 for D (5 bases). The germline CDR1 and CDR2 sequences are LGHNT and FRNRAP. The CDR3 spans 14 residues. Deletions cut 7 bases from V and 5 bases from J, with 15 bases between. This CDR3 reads CASAVTETYQPQHF. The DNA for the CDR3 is TGTGCTAGTGCCGTGACAGAAACATATCAGCCCCAGCATTTT. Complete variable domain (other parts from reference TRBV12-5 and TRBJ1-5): DARVTQTPRHKVTEMGQEVTMRCQPILGHNTVFWYRQTMMQGLELLAYFRNRAPLDDSGMPKDRFSAEMPDATLATLKIQPSEPRDSAVYFCASAVTETYQPQHFGDGTRLSIL.

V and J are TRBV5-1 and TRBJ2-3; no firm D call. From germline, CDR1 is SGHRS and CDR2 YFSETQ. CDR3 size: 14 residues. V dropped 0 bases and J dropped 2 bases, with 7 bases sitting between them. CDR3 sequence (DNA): TGCGCCAGCAGCTTGGGTAAACCCACAGATACGCAGTATTTT. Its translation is CASSLGKPTDTQYF.

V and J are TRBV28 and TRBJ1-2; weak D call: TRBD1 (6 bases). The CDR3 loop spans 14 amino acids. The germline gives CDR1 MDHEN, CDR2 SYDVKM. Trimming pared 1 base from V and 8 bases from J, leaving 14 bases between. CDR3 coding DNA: TGTGCCAGCAGTTTATCCGACAGGTCCCTGGGCTACACCTTC. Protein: CASSLSDRSLGYTF.

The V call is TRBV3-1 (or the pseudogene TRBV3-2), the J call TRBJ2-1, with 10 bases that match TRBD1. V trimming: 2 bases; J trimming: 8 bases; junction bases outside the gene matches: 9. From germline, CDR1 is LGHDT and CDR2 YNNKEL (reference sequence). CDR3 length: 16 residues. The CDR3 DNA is TGTGCCAGCAGCCAACATGGACAGGGGGAAGTCGATGAGCAGTTCTTC. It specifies CASSQHGQGEVDEQFF.

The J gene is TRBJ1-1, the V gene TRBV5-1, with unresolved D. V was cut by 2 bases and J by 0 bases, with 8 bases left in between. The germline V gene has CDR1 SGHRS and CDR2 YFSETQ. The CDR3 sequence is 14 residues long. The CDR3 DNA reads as TGCGCCAGCAGCTTATCACAGATGAACACTGAAGCTTTCTTT. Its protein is CASSLSQMNTEAFF.

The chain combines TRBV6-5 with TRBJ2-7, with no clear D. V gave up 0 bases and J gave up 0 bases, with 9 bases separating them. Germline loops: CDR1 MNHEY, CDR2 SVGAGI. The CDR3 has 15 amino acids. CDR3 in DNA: TGTGCCAGCAGTTACTCGTCATTAAGCTCCTACGAGCAGTACTTC. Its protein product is CASSYSSLSSYEQYF.

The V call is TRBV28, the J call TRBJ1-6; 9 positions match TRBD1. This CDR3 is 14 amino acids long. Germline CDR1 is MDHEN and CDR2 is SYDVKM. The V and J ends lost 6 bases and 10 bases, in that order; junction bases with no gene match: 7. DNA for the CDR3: TGTGCCAGCAGGGGACAGGGCCCTAGATCACCCCTCCACTTT. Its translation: CASRGQGPRSPLHF.

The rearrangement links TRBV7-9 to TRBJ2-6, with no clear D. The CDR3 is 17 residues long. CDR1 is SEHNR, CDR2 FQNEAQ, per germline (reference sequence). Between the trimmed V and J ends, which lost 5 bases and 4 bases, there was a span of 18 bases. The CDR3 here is CASSHSTGFTGANVLTF. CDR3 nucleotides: TGTGCCAGCAGCCACTCGACGGGTTTCACGGGGGCCAACGTCCTGACTTTC.

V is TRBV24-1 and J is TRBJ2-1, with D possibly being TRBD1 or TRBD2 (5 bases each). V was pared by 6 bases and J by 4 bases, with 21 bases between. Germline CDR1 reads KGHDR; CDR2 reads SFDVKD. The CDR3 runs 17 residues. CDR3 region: CATSYKGPGAPYNEQFF. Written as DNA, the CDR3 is TGTGCCACCAGTTACAAGGGGCCCGGGGCCCCTTACAATGAGCAGTTCTTC.

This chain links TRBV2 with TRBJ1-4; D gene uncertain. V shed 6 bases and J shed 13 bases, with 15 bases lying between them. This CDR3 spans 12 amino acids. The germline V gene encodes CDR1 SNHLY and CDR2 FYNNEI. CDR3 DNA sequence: TGTGCCAGCAGCCCAGAGGGCTGGAGACTGTTTTTT. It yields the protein CASSPEGWRLFF.

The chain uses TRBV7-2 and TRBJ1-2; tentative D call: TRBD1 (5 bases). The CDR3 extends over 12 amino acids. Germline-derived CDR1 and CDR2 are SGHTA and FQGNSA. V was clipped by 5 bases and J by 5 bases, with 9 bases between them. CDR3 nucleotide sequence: TGTGCCAGCAGCCGAGACAGTTATGGCTACACCTTC. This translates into CASSRDSYGYTF.

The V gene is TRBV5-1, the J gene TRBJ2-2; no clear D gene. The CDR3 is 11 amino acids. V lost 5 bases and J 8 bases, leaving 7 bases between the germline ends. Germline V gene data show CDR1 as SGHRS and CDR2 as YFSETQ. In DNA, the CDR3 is TGCGCCAGCAGAGTAGGAGGGGAGCTGTTTTTT. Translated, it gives CASRVGGELFF.

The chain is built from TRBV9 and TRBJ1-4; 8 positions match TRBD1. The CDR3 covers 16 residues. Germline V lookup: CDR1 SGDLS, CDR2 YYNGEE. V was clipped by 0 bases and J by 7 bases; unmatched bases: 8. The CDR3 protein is CASSVGGQAGGEKLFF. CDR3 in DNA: TGTGCCAGCAGCGTAGGGGGACAGGCCGGAGGTGAAAAACTGTTTTTT.

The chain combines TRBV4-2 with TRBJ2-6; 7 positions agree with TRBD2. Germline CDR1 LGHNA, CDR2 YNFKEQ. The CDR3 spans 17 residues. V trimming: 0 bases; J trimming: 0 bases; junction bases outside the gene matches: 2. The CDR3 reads CASSQDGGSSGANVLTF. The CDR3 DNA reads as TGTGCCAGCAGCCAAGATGGCGGGAGCTCTGGGGCCAACGTCCTGACTTTC.